Following are 11 T cell receptor beta chains from one sample sequenced in a study of blood T cell repertoires in COVID-19. Using immunoSEQ multiplex PCR, the repertoire was profiled, and TCRdb retains in-frame clones only, with some absent. Of 120,000 to 150,000 clones in the sample, around 84% are singletons; the top ten hold around 35%. Sequencing input: peripheral blood. Receptors were obtained from a human donor in a cohort sampled during active COVID-19.

This rearrangement joins TRBV24-1 to TRBJ2-1; TRBD2 is a possible D gene (6 bases). The germline V gene has CDR1 KGHDR and CDR2 SFDVKD. This CDR3 contains 14 residues. The V gene lost 12 bases and the J gene lost 8 bases, with 22 bases spanning the gap. Written as DNA, the CDR3 is TGTGCCGCCTCGAGGGCGGGGAGGAGCGATGAGCAGTTCTTC. Its protein product is CAASRAGRSDEQFF.

The V and J genes are TRBV5-6 and TRBJ2-2; D is uncertain. This CDR3 has 15 residues. Deletions cut 1 base from V and 6 bases from J, with 13 bases between. Germline assignment: CDR1 SGHDT and CDR2 YYEEEE. The CDR3, as DNA: TGTGCCAGCAGCTTGTCCTCCATCCGGGCCGGGGAGCTGTTTTTT. This codes for CASSLSSIRAGELFF.

CDR3 DNA: TGCGCCAGCAGCCAAGAGGTAACGGGCTATGGCTACACCTTC. Encoded protein: CASSQEVTGYGYTF. The V gene is TRBV4-3, the J gene TRBJ1-2; no clear D. Between the trimmed V and J ends, which lost 0 bases and 4 bases, there was a span of 9 bases. The CDR3 covers 14 residues. Looked up from germline, CDR1 is LGHNA and CDR2 is YSLEER.

This clone occurred once. The chain is built from TRBV19 and TRBJ2-5; perhaps TRBD1 as D (6 bases). From germline, CDR1 is LNHDA and CDR2 SQIVND (reference sequence). V was shortened by 3 bases and J by 5 bases, with 16 bases between the two germline ends. The CDR3 runs to 15 residues. The CDR3 region is CASSMGRGIGETQYF. CDR3 sequence (DNA): TGTGCCAGTAGTATGGGCAGGGGAATTGGGGAGACCCAGTACTTC.

V gene TRBV11-3 combines with J gene TRBJ2-2, with D perhaps TRBD1 (5 bases). CDR1 is SGHNT, CDR2 YENEEA, per germline. Trimming pared 1 base from V and 6 bases from J, leaving 9 bases between. The CDR3 consists of 14 residues. The CDR3 region is CASSLAAGSGELFF. The CDR3 bases are TGTGCCAGCAGCTTAGCGGCAGGGTCCGGGGAGCTGTTTTTT.

This clone was found once. The V and J genes are TRBV2 and TRBJ1-5; 7 bases are a match to TRBD1. The length of the CDR3 is 13 residues. In germline, CDR1 is SNHLY, CDR2 FYNNEI. V dropped 5 bases and J dropped 6; count of bases not matched to a gene: 4. In nucleotides, the CDR3 is TGTGCCAGCAGTCCAACAGGGGTTCAGCCCCAGCATTTT. It is translated as CASSPTGVQPQHF.

The chain has TRBV30 and TRBJ2-7; 8 nucleotides agree with TRBD1. CDR3 size: 15 residues. Losses at the gene ends were 4 bases for V and 2 bases for J; bases not matched to a gene: 10. CDR1 is GTSNPN and CDR2 is SVGIG in the germline V gene (reference sequence). The chain's CDR3 is CAWTRGQAEPYEQYF. CDR3 DNA sequence: TGTGCCTGGACGAGGGGACAGGCTGAACCCTACGAGCAGTACTTC.

V gene TRBV6-5 combines with J gene TRBJ2-1; 13 bases align to TRBD2. Trimming at V came to 7 bases and at J to 6 bases, leaving 6 bases not matched to a gene. CDR1 and CDR2 (germline): MNHEY, SVGAGI. This CDR3 is built from 15 residues. Here the CDR3 DNA reads TGTGCCAGCACTCTACTAGCGGGGGGGCCCAATGAGCAGTTCTTC. Translation: CASTLLAGGPNEQFF.

This clone was seen more than once but under ten times. The J gene is TRBJ1-1, the V gene TRBV28; D gene uncertain. The germline V and J ends were trimmed by 3 bases and 1 base, with 12 bases remaining between them. Germline CDR1 is MDHEN and CDR2 is SYDVKM. CDR3 length equals 15 residues. The CDR3: CASSFLGSQNTEAFF. CDR3 DNA sequence: TGTGCCAGCAGTTTTCTAGGGAGCCAGAACACTGAAGCTTTCTTT.

This chain joins TRBV19 and TRBJ2-3; 8 nucleotides align to TRBD2. CDR1 and CDR2 (germline): LNHDA, SQIVND (reference sequence). The CDR3 sequence is 15 residues long. V was pared by 1 base and J by 5 bases, with 5 bases of the junction left unmatched. CDR3 DNA sequence: TGTGCCAGTAGTATAGGGCGGGGGGTACAAGATACGCAGTATTTT. Translation: CASSIGRGVQDTQYF.

The chain couples TRBV5-8 to TRBJ1-4, with a weak D call TRBD1 (6 bases). V gave up 3 bases and J gave up 7 bases, with 16 bases separating them. The germline V gene encodes CDR1 SGHTS and CDR2 YDEGEE. The length of the CDR3 is 15 residues. The CDR3 here is CASSYRRGASEKLFF. CDR3 sequence (DNA): TGTGCCAGCAGCTACCGACGGGGGGCTAGTGAAAAACTGTTTTTT.